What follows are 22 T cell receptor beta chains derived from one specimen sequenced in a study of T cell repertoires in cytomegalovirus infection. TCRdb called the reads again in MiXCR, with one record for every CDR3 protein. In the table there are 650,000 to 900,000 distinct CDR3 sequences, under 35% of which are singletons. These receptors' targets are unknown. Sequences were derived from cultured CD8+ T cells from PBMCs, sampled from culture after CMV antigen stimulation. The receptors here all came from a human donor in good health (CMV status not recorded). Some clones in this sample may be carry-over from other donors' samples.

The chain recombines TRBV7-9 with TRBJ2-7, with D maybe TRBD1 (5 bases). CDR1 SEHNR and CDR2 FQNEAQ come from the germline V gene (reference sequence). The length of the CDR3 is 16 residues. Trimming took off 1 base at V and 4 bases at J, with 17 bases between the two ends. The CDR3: CASSLVSRARVYEQYF. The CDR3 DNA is TGTGCCAGCAGCTTAGTCAGCCGGGCCAGGGTTTACGAGCAGTACTTC.

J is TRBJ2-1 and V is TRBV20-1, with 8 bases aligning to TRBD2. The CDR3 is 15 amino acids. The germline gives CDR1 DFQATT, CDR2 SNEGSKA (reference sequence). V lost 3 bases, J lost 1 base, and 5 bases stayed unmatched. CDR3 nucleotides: TGCAGTGCTAGTAAGCGGGGGAGATCCTACAATGAGCAGTTCTTC. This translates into CSASKRGRSYNEQFF.

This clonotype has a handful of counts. The CDR3 loop is CASSFYETGVDEQYV. CDR3 DNA sequence: TGTGCCAGCAGCTTCTACGAAACAGGGGTCGACGAGCAGTACGTC. The genes are TRBV5-5 and TRBJ2-7; TRBD1 agrees at 7 bases. CDR3 length equals 15 residues. With 2 bases clipped from V and 5 bases from J, the junction kept 10 bases outside the gene matches. The V gene's germline CDR1 is SGHKS and CDR2 YYEKEE (reference sequence).

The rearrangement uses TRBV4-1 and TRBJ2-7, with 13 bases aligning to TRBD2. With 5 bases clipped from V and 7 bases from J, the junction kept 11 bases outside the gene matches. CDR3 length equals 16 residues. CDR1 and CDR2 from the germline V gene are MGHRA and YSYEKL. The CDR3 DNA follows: TGCGCCAGCAGCGAAATACTAGCGGGGGGGCAAGATGAGCAGTACTTC. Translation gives CASSEILAGGQDEQYF.

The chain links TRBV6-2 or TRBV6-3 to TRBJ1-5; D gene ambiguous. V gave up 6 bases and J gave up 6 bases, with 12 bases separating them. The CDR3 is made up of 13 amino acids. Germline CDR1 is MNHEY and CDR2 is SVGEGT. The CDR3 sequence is CASRIGFGQPQHF. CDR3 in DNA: TGTGCCAGCAGAATCGGTTTTGGTCAGCCCCAGCATTTT.

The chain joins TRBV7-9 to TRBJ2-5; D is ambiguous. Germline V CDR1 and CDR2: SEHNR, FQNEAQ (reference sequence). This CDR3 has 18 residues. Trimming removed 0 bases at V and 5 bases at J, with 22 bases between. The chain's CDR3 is CASSLAFEVLAFAETQYF. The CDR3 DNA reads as TGTGCCAGCAGCTTAGCATTCGAGGTGTTAGCTTTTGCGGAGACCCAGTACTTC.

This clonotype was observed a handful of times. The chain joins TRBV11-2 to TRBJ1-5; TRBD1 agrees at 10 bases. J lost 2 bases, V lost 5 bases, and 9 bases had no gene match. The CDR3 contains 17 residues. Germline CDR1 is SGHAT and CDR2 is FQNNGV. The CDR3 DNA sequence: TGTGCCAGCAGCGCAGGACAGGGGGAACTTGGCAATCAGCCCCAGCATTTT. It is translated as CASSAGQGELGNQPQHF.

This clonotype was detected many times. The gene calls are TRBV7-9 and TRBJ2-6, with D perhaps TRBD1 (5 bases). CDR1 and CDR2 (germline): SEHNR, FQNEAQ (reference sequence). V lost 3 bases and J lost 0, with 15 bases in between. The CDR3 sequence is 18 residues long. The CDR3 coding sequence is TGTGCCAGCAGCTTCAGGGTAATCCTAACCTCTGGGGCCAACGTCCTGACTTTC. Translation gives CASSFRVILTSGANVLTF. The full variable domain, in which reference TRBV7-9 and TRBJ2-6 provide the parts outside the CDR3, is DTGVSQNPRHKITKRGQNVTFRCDPISEHNRLYWYRQTLGQGPEFLTYFQNEAQLEKSRLLSDRFSAERPKGSFSTLEIQRTEQGDSAMYLCASSFRVILTSGANVLTFGAGSRLTVL.

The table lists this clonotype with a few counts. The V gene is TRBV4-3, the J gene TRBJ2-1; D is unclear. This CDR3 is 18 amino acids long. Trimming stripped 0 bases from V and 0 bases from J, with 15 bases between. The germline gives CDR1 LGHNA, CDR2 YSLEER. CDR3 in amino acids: CASSQDDFGGSSYNEQFF. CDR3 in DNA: TGCGCCAGCAGCCAAGATGATTTCGGCGGAAGCTCCTACAATGAGCAGTTCTTC.

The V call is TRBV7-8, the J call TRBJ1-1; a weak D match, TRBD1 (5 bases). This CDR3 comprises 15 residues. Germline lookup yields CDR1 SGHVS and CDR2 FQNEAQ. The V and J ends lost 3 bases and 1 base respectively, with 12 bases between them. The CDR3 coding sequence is TGTGCCAGCAGCTTCATCAGGGCTTGGAACACTGAAGCTTTCTTT. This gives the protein CASSFIRAWNTEAFF.

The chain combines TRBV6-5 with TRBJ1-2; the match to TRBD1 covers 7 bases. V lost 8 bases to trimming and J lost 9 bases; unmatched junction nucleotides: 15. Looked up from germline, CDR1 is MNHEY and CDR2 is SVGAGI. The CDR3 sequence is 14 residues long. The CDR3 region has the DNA TGTGCCAGCCGTCCGACCGGGACAGCGGTGCGCTACACCTTC. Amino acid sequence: CASRPTGTAVRYTF.

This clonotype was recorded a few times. The DNA for the CDR3 is TGTGCCAGCAGCTTGGGGAGTAGTAGCAATCAGCCCCAGCATTTT. Translated: CASSLGSSSNQPQHF. The V gene is TRBV5-5, the J gene TRBJ1-5; no clear D. There are 15 residues in the CDR3. CDR1 is SGHKS, CDR2 YYEKEE, per germline (reference sequence). The V and J ends lost 0 bases and 0 bases respectively, with 7 bases between them.

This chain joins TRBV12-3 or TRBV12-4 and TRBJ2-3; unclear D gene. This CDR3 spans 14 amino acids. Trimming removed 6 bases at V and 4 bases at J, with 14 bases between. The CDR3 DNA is TGTGCCAGCAGCGCCGGGCGCTGGGCAGATACGCAGTATTTT. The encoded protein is CASSAGRWADTQYF.

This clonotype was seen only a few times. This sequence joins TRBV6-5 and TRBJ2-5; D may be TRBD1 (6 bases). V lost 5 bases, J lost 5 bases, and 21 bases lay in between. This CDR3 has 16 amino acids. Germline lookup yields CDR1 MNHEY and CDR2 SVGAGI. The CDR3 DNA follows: TGTGCCAGCAGTGCCCACCGGGACACCTCGCGCGAGACCCAGTACTTC. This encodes CASSAHRDTSRETQYF.

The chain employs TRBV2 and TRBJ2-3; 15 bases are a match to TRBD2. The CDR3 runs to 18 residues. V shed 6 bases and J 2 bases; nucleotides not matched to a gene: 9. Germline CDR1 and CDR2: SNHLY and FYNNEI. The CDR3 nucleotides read TGTGCCAGCAGCGGACTAGCGGGGGGGATGCCTTTCACAGATACGCAGTATTTT. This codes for CASSGLAGGMPFTDTQYF.

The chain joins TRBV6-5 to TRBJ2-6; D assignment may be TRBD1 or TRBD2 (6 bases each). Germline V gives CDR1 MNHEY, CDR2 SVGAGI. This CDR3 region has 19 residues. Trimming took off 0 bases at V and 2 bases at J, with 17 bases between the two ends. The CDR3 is CASSYSLRGVRTGANVLTF. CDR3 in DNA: TGTGCCAGCAGTTACTCGCTAAGGGGGGTTCGTACTGGGGCCAACGTCCTGACTTTC.

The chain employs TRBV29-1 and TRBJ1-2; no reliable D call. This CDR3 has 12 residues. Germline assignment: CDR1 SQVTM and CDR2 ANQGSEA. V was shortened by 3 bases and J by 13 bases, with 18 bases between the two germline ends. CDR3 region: CSVDAGSPNFTF. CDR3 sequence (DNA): TGCAGCGTTGACGCGGGATCACCTAATTTCACCTTC.

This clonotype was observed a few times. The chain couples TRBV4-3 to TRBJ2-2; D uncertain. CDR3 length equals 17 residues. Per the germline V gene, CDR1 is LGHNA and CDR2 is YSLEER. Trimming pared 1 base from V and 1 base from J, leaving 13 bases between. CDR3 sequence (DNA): TGCGCCAGCAGCCAAGTAATTCAAGGAGTGAACACCGGGGAGCTGTTTTTT. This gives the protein CASSQVIQGVNTGELFF.

CDR3 nucleotide sequence: TGTGCCAGCAGCGTAATGATGGCGAACACTGAAGCTTTCTTT. Translating gives CASSVMMANTEAFF. The chain combines TRBV9 with TRBJ1-1; D ambiguous. Germline lookup yields CDR1 SGDLS and CDR2 YYNGEE. The CDR3 has 14 amino acids. Trimming removed 1 base at V and 1 base at J, with 8 bases between.

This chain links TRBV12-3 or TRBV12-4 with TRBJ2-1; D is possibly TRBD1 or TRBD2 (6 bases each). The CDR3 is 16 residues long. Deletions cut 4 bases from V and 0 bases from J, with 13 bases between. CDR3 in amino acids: CASSSGGPPSYNEQFF. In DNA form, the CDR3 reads TGTGCCAGCAGTTCCGGGGGCCCCCCCTCCTACAATGAGCAGTTCTTC.

CDR3 nucleotide sequence: TGTGCCAGCAGCACCTACGACAGGGTGGGCGAGACCCAGTACTTC. This sequence encodes CASSTYDRVGETQYF. This chain connects TRBV7-2 to TRBJ2-5; 7 nucleotides line up with TRBD1. Germline V gene sequence: CDR1 SGHTA, CDR2 FQGNSA. Unmatched junction bases numbered 11, after V lost 5 bases and J lost 5 bases. The CDR3 contains 15 residues.

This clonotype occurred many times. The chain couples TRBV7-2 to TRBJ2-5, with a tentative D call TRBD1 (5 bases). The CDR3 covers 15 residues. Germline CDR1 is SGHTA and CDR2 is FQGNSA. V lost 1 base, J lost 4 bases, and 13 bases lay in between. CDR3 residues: CASSLEVSQGETQYF. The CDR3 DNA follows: TGTGCCAGCAGCTTAGAGGTCTCGCAGGGAGAGACCCAGTACTTC.